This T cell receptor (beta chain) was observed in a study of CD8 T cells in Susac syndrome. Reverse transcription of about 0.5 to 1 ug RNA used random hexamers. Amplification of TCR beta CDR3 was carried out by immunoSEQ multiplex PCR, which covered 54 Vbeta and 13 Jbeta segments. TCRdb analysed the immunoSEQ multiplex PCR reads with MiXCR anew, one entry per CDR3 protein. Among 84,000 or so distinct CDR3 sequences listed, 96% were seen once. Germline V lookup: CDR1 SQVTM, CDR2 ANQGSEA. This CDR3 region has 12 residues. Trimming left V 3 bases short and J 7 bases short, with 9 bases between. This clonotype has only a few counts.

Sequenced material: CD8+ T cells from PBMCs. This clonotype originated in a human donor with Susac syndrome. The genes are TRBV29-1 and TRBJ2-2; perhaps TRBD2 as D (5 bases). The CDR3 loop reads CSVDRGVGELFF. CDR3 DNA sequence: TGCAGCGTTGATCGGGGTGTCGGGGAGCTGTTTTTT.